Ten or more counts support the clone carrying this T cell receptor beta chain. Its antigen is as yet unknown. Using RNA transcripts, the TCR beta CDR3 regions were amplified. After a first-round RT-PCR with HTBI primers, a second-round multiplex PCR was run. TCRdb re-derived calls from the multiplex PCR reads in MiXCR, one entry per CDR3 protein. Of over 500,000 distinct CDR3 sequences in the sample, about 20% were seen once. V trimming: 4 bases; J trimming: 4 bases; junction bases outside the gene matches: 6. Germline lookup yields CDR1 MNHNS and CDR2 SASEGT. The CDR3 totals 15 residues. Fresh peripheral blood, roughly 9.4 ml, was the PBMC source. The source of the sample is a study of Graves' ophthalmopathy and Graves' hyperthyroidism. Study-wide findings and caveats: Most thyroid clonotypes with frequency above 0.001 were detected in blood too. The model achieved over 60% sensitivity and 72% to 85% specificity for ophthalmopathy progression.

Sequenced material: peripheral blood. The chain employs TRBV6-1 and TRBJ1-1, with 10 bases lining up with TRBD1. The receptor's source is a woman aged 18-29 years with stable Graves' hyperthyroidism. Some clones in this sample may be carry-over from other donors' samples. The CDR3 loop reads CASSGDRGRGTEAFF. The CDR3 nucleotides read TGTGCCAGCAGTGGAGACAGGGGGCGAGGCACTGAAGCTTTCTTT.